This TCR beta chain was observed in a study of T cells after yellow fever vaccination. Study-wide points: Shared CD4/CD8 clonotypes were a small share, likely from convergent recombination.

In regard to this clonotype: The target antigen is unknown.

5'RACE template switching produced TCR cDNA carrying a universal primer site and UMIs. TCRdb reprocessed the 5' RACE reads via MiXCR and lists one record per CDR3 protein. The sample carries 500,000 to 650,000 distinct CDR3 sequences, around a sixth recorded once. With 4 bases clipped from V and 5 bases from J, the junction kept 6 bases outside the gene matches. Looked up from germline, CDR1 is MNHNS and CDR2 is SASEGT. The CDR3 contains 15 residues. This clonotype was obtained from a man between 18 and 29 years old who received the YFV17D yellow fever vaccine. V is TRBV6-1 and J is TRBJ2-5, with 11 bases lining up with TRBD2. The material was PBMCs, obtained 5 days after the first yellow fever vaccination. The CDR3 protein is CASSGASGGTETQYF. The CDR3 region has the DNA TGTGCCAGCAGTGGTGCTAGCGGGGGGACGGAGACCCAGTACTTC.